These T cell receptor beta chains were read from a single sample in a study of T cells after yellow fever vaccination. TCRdb called the 5' RACE reads again in MiXCR, with one record for every CDR3 protein. The repertoire holds 350,000 or so distinct CDR3 sequences, 8% to 9.5% seen once, with 17% in the top ten. The specimen was PBMCs, collected more than 40 days after the first yellow fever vaccination. These TCRs come from a young man who received the YFV17D yellow fever vaccine. The CDR3 runs from the conserved cysteine through the conserved F or W. Each record gives: D gene, V gene, clone size, J gene, CDR3 length, CDR3 protein, CDR3 DNA. D genes are given only for firm matches. Clone size is not always given. Where it is, it says once, few, many or a class for expanded clones.

TRBD1	TRBV9	NA	TRBJ2-5	15	CARSVAGQGLETQYF	TGTGCCAGAAGCGTAGCGGGACAGGGGTTGGAGACCCAGTACTTC
NA	TRBV7-3	NA	TRBJ1-4	13	CASSLRFGEKLFF	TGTGCCAGCAGCTTAAGGTTCGGAGAAAAACTGTTTTTT
NA	TRBV28	NA	TRBJ2-1	14	CASTWDTSYNEQFF	TGTGCCAGCACCTGGGACACTTCCTACAATGAGCAGTTCTTC
TRBD2	TRBV5-1	few	TRBJ2-3	15	CASRDTSAFTDTQYF	TGCGCCAGCAGGGATACTAGCGCTTTCACAGATACGCAGTATTTT
NA	TRBV7-2	few	TRBJ2-3	15	CASSPRTASTDTQYF	TGTGCCAGCAGCCCAAGGACAGCTAGCACAGATACGCAGTATTTT
NA	TRBV5-1	many	TRBJ1-1	15	CASRKTGSMNTEAFF	TGCGCCAGCCGGAAGACAGGTTCGATGAACACTGAAGCTTTCTTT
TRBD1	TRBV25-1	NA	TRBJ2-3	13	CATGDRGLDTQYF	TGTGCCACGGGGGACAGGGGATTAGATACGCAGTATTTT
NA	TRBV7-2	few	TRBJ2-5	13	CASSYMGGETQYF	TGTGCCAGCAGCTACATGGGGGGCGAGACCCAGTACTTC
NA	TRBV5-4	NA	TRBJ2-5	14	CASSLVDQEGTQYF	TGTGCCAGCAGCTTAGTAGACCAAGAGGGGACCCAGTACTTC
NA	TRBV24-1	NA	TRBJ2-1	16	CATSKKRRGSHNEQFF	TGTGCCACCAGTAAGAAGAGGAGGGGGAGCCACAATGAGCAGTTCTTC
NA	TRBV6-5	few	TRBJ1-1	13	CASSYGGASEAFF	TGTGCCAGCAGTTATGGGGGGGCCTCTGAAGCTTTCTTT
NA	TRBV2	NA	TRBJ1-5	15	CASRAQGGGIQPQHF	TGTGCCAGCAGGGCTCAGGGCGGTGGCATTCAGCCCCAGCATTTT
NA	TRBV30	NA	TRBJ1-5	15	CAWSVPSGEGQPQHF	TGTGCCTGGAGTGTACCTTCAGGGGAGGGTCAGCCCCAGCATTTT